This T cell receptor beta chain was found in a study of neoadjuvant anti-PD-1 for oral cavity cancer. On the study more broadly: Patients mostly received three to four biweekly nivolumab doses at 3 mg/kg before surgery. Patients without progression got a fourth dose around day 43.

A remark on this clone: The target antigen is unknown.

Measured with immunoSEQ multiplex PCR; TCRdb has only the in-frame clones, and not every one. Of about 7,800 clones in the sample, about two thirds were seen once. The time point was: after neoadjuvant nivolumab, at surgical resection. Findings and limits, study-wide: With a few patients per group, TCR findings need larger cohorts. Treg/Th17 ratio rose with pretreatment blood and fell with post-treatment tumor TCRbeta clonality.

Per the germline V gene, CDR1 is SGHTA and CDR2 is FQGNSA. V was pared by 5 bases and J by 4 bases, with 5 bases between. The CDR3 covers 11 residues. The material sequenced was PBMCs, taken after nivolumab (anti-PD-1) treatment. V is TRBV7-2 and J is TRBJ1-1; D gene unclear. This sequence originates from a person aged 40 to 85 with oral cavity squamous cell carcinoma. CDR3 in amino acids: CASSQSTEAFF. The CDR3 DNA is TGTGCCAGCAGCCAAAGCACTGAAGCTTTCTTT.